A single sample is the source of the 29 T cell receptor beta chains below, sequenced in a study of control samples from healthy donors and cancer patients. Using immunoSEQ multiplex PCR, the repertoire was profiled, and TCRdb retains in-frame clones only, with some absent. This table holds approximately 140,000 clones, roughly 92% found once. The sequencing sample was made of blood. Receptors originate from a young man in good health.

The V and J genes are TRBV3-1 (or the pseudogene TRBV3-2) and TRBJ2-7, with D unresolved. Germline V lookup: CDR1 LGHDT, CDR2 YNNKEL (reference sequence). Between the trimmed V and J ends, which lost 0 bases and 0 bases, there was a span of 6 bases. The CDR3 loop spans 14 amino acids. The CDR3 loop reads CASSQESPSYEQYF. CDR3 sequence (DNA): TGTGCCAGCAGCCAAGAGAGTCCCTCCTACGAGCAGTACTTC.

The V gene is TRBV18, the J gene TRBJ2-7; 9 bases fit TRBD2. This CDR3 spans 15 amino acids. CDR1 and CDR2 from the germline V gene are KGHSH and LQKENI. J gave up 1 base and V 4 bases, and 5 bases lay outside the gene matches. For the CDR3, the DNA is TGTGCCAGCTCACGACTGACTAGCGGATCCTACGAGCAGTACTTC. Its protein product is CASSRLTSGSYEQYF.

The J gene is TRBJ2-6, the V gene TRBV5-1; no definite D call. The CDR3 loop spans 14 amino acids. The V gene lost 5 bases and the J gene lost 0 bases, with 6 bases spanning the gap. Germline V gives CDR1 SGHRS, CDR2 YFSETQ. In DNA, the CDR3 is TGCGCCAGCAGTTATAGCTCTGGGGCCAACGTCCTGACTTTC. Translating gives CASSYSSGANVLTF.

This clone was observed a few times. J is TRBJ1-1 and V is TRBV11-3; D is uncertain. This CDR3 contains 12 residues. CDR1 is SGHNT and CDR2 is YENEEA in the germline V gene. V shed 5 bases and J shed 9 bases, with 13 bases lying between them. CDR3 coding DNA: TGTGCCAGCAGCAACACAGAAATAAAAGCTTTCTTT. This translates into CASSNTEIKAFF.

The chain recombines TRBV19 with TRBJ2-2, with 15 bases aligning to TRBD2. The CDR3 covers 17 residues. J gave up 6 bases and V 5 bases, and 7 bases lay outside the gene matches. CDR1 LNHDA and CDR2 SQIVND come from the germline V gene (reference sequence). CDR3 protein: CASSFRTSGRAPGELFF. The CDR3 DNA reads TGTGCCAGTAGTTTCCGGACTAGCGGGAGGGCCCCCGGGGAGCTGTTTTTT.

The chain combines TRBV5-5 with TRBJ1-5; D remains unclear. V was pared by 0 bases and J by 4 bases, with 11 bases between. CDR1 and CDR2 from the germline V gene are SGHKS and YYEKEE (reference sequence). This CDR3 is 15 amino acids long. The CDR3 sequence: CASSLDTQRNQPQHF. DNA of the CDR3: TGTGCCAGCAGCTTGGATACTCAGAGGAATCAGCCCCAGCATTTT.

This clone was observed a single time. This chain joins TRBV28 and TRBJ1-2; D call uncertain. Germline CDR1 MDHEN, CDR2 SYDVKM. CDR3 length: 13 residues. Trimming took 3 bases from V and 5 from J, leaving 10 bases between them. CDR3 coding DNA: TGTGCCAGCAGTTTCCACGCCGAATATGGCTACACCTTC. Translated, it gives CASSFHAEYGYTF.

The chain carries TRBV15 and TRBJ1-1; possible D gene TRBD1, 5 bases. V was shortened by 8 bases and J by 2 bases, with 9 bases between the two germline ends. Per the germline V gene, CDR1 is LNHNV and CDR2 is YYDKDF (reference sequence). The CDR3 loop spans 12 amino acids. CDR3 sequence reads: CATGGVNTEAFF. The CDR3 region has the DNA TGTGCCACCGGGGGGGTCAACACTGAAGCTTTCTTT.

This sequence joins TRBV5-4 and TRBJ2-1; D might be TRBD2 (5 bases). Trimming stripped 1 base from V and 7 bases from J, with 12 bases between. The CDR3 spans 14 residues. The germline CDR1 and CDR2 sequences are SGHNT and YYREEE (reference sequence). The CDR3 reads CASSLFGSSNEQFF. For the CDR3, the DNA is TGTGCCAGCAGCTTGTTTGGGAGTTCTAATGAGCAGTTCTTC.

The J gene is TRBJ1-1, the V gene TRBV7-2; possibly TRBD1 for D (6 bases). The V and J ends lost 5 bases and 0 bases respectively, with 16 bases between them. The CDR3 totals 16 residues. Germline CDR1 SGHTA, CDR2 FQGNSA. The CDR3 DNA sequence: TGTGCCAGCAGCACCTACAGAGGGGGGGTGAACACTGAAGCTTTCTTT. This encodes CASSTYRGGVNTEAFF.

This clone showed up just a few times. The sample contains more than one DNA sequence encoding this CDR3. The V gene is TRBV29-1, the J gene TRBJ2-1; D gene uncertain. V dropped 2 bases and J dropped 0 bases, with 8 bases sitting between them. The CDR3 consists of 14 residues. CDR1 and CDR2 from the germline V gene are SQVTM and ANQGSEA. CDR3 sequence: CSVERGNSYNEQFF. The CDR3 nucleotides are TGCAGCGTTGAACGCGGAAACTCCTACAATGAGCAGTTCTTC.

The J gene is TRBJ1-2, the V gene TRBV5-4; D possibly corresponds to TRBD1 (6 bases). Trimming took 6 bases from V and 0 from J, leaving 15 bases between them. Germline loops: CDR1 SGHNT, CDR2 YYREEE (reference sequence). The CDR3 loop spans 15 amino acids. The CDR3 DNA follows: TGTGCCAGCACCCGAGAGGACAGCCCTAACTATGGCTACACCTTC. Amino acids: CASTREDSPNYGYTF.

The CDR3 loop reads CASRRTGWGEKLFF. CDR3 DNA: TGTGCCAGTAGAAGGACAGGGTGGGGTGAAAAACTGTTTTTT. The chain recombines TRBV19 with TRBJ1-4; 8 positions match TRBD1. The junction had 7 bases not matched to a gene; V was cut back by 6 bases and J by 7 bases. The CDR3 covers 14 residues. CDR1 and CDR2 (germline): LNHDA, SQIVND (reference sequence).

A note on this clone: Other nucleotide sequences from this sample produce the same CDR3. The chain carries TRBV5-3 and TRBJ2-1, with 13 bases aligning to TRBD2. TRBV5-3 is flagged as an ORF with uncertain function. The CDR3 has 20 amino acids. J was trimmed by 6 bases and V by 4 bases; bases with no gene match: 19. DNA of the CDR3: TGTGCCAGAAGCGGTCGACCGGGACTAGCGGGAACTGGGGTTCGCAATGAGCAGTTCTTC. This encodes CARSGRPGLAGTGVRNEQFF.

The chain joins TRBV7-8 to TRBJ2-1, with a weak D call TRBD2 (6 bases). Germline V gene sequence: CDR1 SGHVS, CDR2 FQNEAQ. Trimming took off 3 bases at V and 6 bases at J, with 18 bases between the two ends. The CDR3 runs 16 residues. For the CDR3, the DNA is TGTGCCAGCAGCTTGTCGGAGGGGACCTCATCCAATGAGCAGTTCTTC. It specifies CASSLSEGTSSNEQFF.

This chain links TRBV2 with TRBJ2-5; D unresolved. Gene TRBJ2-7 matches the end of the DNA better, so the J call may be wrong. Germline CDR1 reads SNHLY; CDR2 reads FYNNEI. There are 13 residues in the CDR3. Here the CDR3 reads CASRGNVDYEQYF. Written as DNA, the CDR3 is TGTGCCAGCAGGGGGAATGTAGATTACGAGCAGTACTTC.

The chain couples TRBV4-2 to TRBJ1-1, with 8 bases lining up with TRBD1. J was trimmed by 4 bases and V by 5 bases; bases with no gene match: 9. This CDR3 has 15 residues. CDR1 is LGHNA and CDR2 is YNFKEQ in the germline V gene. In DNA, the CDR3 is TGTGCCAGCAGCACCCGGACAGGGACACCCACTGAAGCTTTCTTT. This translates into CASSTRTGTPTEAFF.

V gene TRBV28 combines with J gene TRBJ2-2; D call uncertain. CDR3 length: 13 amino acids. Germline V gene lookup returns CDR1 MDHEN and CDR2 SYDVKM. The V end was cut by 4 bases, the J end by 2 bases, with 5 bases between. CDR3 amino acids: CASSYSNTGELFF. The CDR3 DNA reads TGTGCCAGCAGTTACAGCAACACCGGGGAGCTGTTTTTT.

This clone was recorded a few times. This rearrangement joins TRBV7-9 to TRBJ1-1; TRBD1 aligns across 7 bases. The V gene end was trimmed by 4 bases and the J gene end by 3 bases; junction bases not matched to a gene: 5. Germline CDR1 is SEHNR and CDR2 is FQNEAQ (reference sequence). The CDR3 is 14 residues long. CDR3 sequence: CASSYGQAHTEAFF. In nucleotides, the CDR3 is TGTGCCAGCAGCTACGGACAGGCACACACTGAAGCTTTCTTT.

The CDR3 here is CASSLDRVREQYF. CDR3 nucleotide sequence: TGTGCCAGCAGTTTGGACAGGGTTCGCGAGCAGTACTTC. This chain joins TRBV28 and TRBJ2-7; TRBD1 matches 8 bases. Losses at the gene ends were 3 bases for V and 6 bases for J; bases not matched to a gene: 4. The CDR3 runs 13 residues. Looked up from germline, CDR1 is MDHEN and CDR2 is SYDVKM. Using reference TRBV28 and TRBJ2-7 for the parts outside the CDR3, the full variable domain is DVKVTQSSRYLVKRTGEKVFLECVQDMDHENMFWYRQDPGLGLRLIYFSYDVKMKEKGDIPEGYSVSREKKERFSLILESASTNQTSMYLCASSLDRVREQYFGPGTRLTVT.

This chain uses TRBV20-1 with TRBJ2-7; the match to TRBD1 covers 9 bases. The V segment lost 3 bases and the J segment 4 bases; nucleotides outside the gene matches: 7. This CDR3 contains 14 residues. The germline CDR1 and CDR2 sequences are DFQATT and SNEGSKA (reference sequence). CDR3 nucleotide sequence: TGCAGTGCTAGTGGGGGACAGGGAAATTACGAGCAGTACTTC. This sequence encodes CSASGGQGNYEQYF.

This chain joins TRBV6-5 and TRBJ2-7; 7 bases agree with TRBD1. Germline V gene data show CDR1 as MNHEY and CDR2 as SVGAGI. The J segment lost 0 bases and the V segment lost 6 bases, leaving 2 bases of the junction unmatched. The CDR3 runs 13 residues. The CDR3 sequence: CASRRQGSYEQYF. In DNA, the CDR3 is TGTGCCAGCAGAAGACAGGGCTCCTACGAGCAGTACTTC.

The rearrangement links TRBV4-1 to TRBJ2-6; D remains unclear. Between the trimmed V and J ends, which lost 4 bases and 3 bases, there was a span of 22 bases. The length of the CDR3 is 19 residues. Germline CDR1 reads MGHRA; CDR2 reads YSYEKL. CDR3 protein: CASSRLTTGHSGGANVLTF. For the CDR3, the DNA is TGCGCCAGCAGCCGCCTTACTACGGGCCACTCCGGTGGGGCCAACGTCCTGACTTTC.

The chain couples TRBV5-1 to TRBJ2-2; TRBD2 matches at 9 bases. The V and J ends lost 6 bases and 7 bases, in that order; junction bases with no gene match: 7. CDR3 length equals 14 residues. Germline V CDR1 and CDR2: SGHRS, YFSETQ. CDR3 DNA: TGCGCCAGCAAGGGGGCTAGCGGGATCGGGGAGCTGTTTTTT. This encodes CASKGASGIGELFF.

This chain joins TRBV4-1 and TRBJ2-7; perhaps TRBD2 as D (5 bases). V lost 1 base and J 3 bases, leaving 22 bases between the germline ends. From germline, CDR1 is MGHRA and CDR2 YSYEKL. The CDR3 length is 18 residues. The CDR3 spells CASSQVVKGPGSVYEQYF. The CDR3 nucleotides read TGCGCCAGCAGCCAAGTAGTGAAGGGCCCGGGATCCGTCTACGAGCAGTACTTC.

The V gene is TRBV6-2 or TRBV6-3, the J gene TRBJ2-1, with D unclear. The CDR3 is made up of 13 amino acids. Trimming removed 6 bases at V and 4 bases at J, with 10 bases between. The germline gives CDR1 MNHEY, CDR2 SVGEGT. The CDR3 DNA follows: TGTGCCAGCAGATACAACAAGTACAATGAGCAGTTCTTC. Translated: CASRYNKYNEQFF.

The CDR3 reads CASSVFGTGEIREQYF. CDR3 DNA: TGTGCCAGCAGCGTTTTCGGGACAGGGGAAATTCGCGAGCAGTACTTC. This chain uses TRBV9 with TRBJ2-7; 10 positions agree with TRBD1. The CDR3 runs 16 residues. Germline CDR1 and CDR2: SGDLS and YYNGEE. The junction had 11 bases not matched to a gene; V was cut back by 2 bases and J by 6 bases.

The J gene is TRBJ1-6, the V gene TRBV9; D unresolved. V lost 3 bases and J lost 8, with 9 bases in between. This CDR3 is built from 13 residues. Per the germline V gene, CDR1 is SGDLS and CDR2 is YYNGEE. The CDR3 region is CASSAKWDSPLHF. In DNA, the CDR3 is TGTGCCAGCAGCGCTAAGTGGGATTCACCCCTCCACTTT. Filled out from reference TRBV9 and TRBJ1-6, the complete variable domain reads DSGVTQTPKHLITATGQRVTLRCSPRSGDLSVYWYQQSLDQGLQFLIQYYNGEERAKGNILERFSAQQFPDLHSELNLSSLELGDSALYFCASSAKWDSPLHFGNGTRLTVT.

The rearrangement joins TRBV27 to TRBJ2-2; TRBD2 aligns across 10 bases. Germline V gene lookup returns CDR1 MNHEY and CDR2 SMNVEV (reference sequence). The CDR3 loop spans 16 amino acids. Unmatched junction bases numbered 8, after V lost 5 bases and J lost 5 bases. CDR3 DNA sequence: TGTGCCAGCAGTGCGCTAGCGGGAGTACGGACCGGGGAGCTGTTTTTT. This codes for CASSALAGVRTGELFF.